The 6 T cell receptor beta chains below were found in one sample sequenced in a study of blood T cell repertoires in COVID-19 (dated by TCRdb to about 2020). Libraries came from the immunoSEQ multiplex PCR assay. Imported from immuneACCESS, the table was reduced by TCRdb to in-frame sequences with V and J called. These copies leave out some clones; in studies compared against another copy, an unresolved V gene accounts for under half, and the cause of the remainder is not known. Present in this sample are 150,000 to 200,000 clones, approximately 80% of which were seen just once. Of the sample, roughly 8% is held by the ten largest clones. The sample was PBMCs or T cells enriched from blood (not recorded which). These receptor sequences come from a woman in her fifties or sixties who had recovered from COVID-19.

J is TRBJ1-5 and V is TRBV18; D not certain. Germline assignment: CDR1 KGHSH and CDR2 LQKENI. The CDR3 consists of 14 residues. Trimming left V 3 bases short and J 4 bases short, with 10 bases between. The DNA for the CDR3 is TGTGCCAGCTCACCTCGACGGGATAATCAGCCCCAGCATTTT. Protein sequence: CASSPRRDNQPQHF.

The genes are TRBV6-5 and TRBJ1-6; possible D gene TRBD1, 6 bases. This CDR3 comprises 13 residues. The ends were cut back, 6 bases at V and 9 bases at J, with 12 bases in the middle. Germline lookup yields CDR1 MNHEY and CDR2 SVGAGI. CDR3 amino acids: CASSVTGTSPLHF. For the CDR3, the DNA is TGTGCCAGCAGCGTCACAGGGACTTCACCCCTCCACTTT.

This rearrangement joins TRBV7-2 to TRBJ1-5; the D is unclear. This CDR3 is built from 15 residues. Germline lookup yields CDR1 SGHTA and CDR2 FQGNSA. V dropped 5 bases and J dropped 7 bases, with 18 bases sitting between them. This chain's CDR3 is CASSPPGSGEQPQHF. Written as DNA, the CDR3 is TGTGCCAGCAGCCCCCCCGGAAGCGGGGAGCAGCCCCAGCATTTT.

The chain couples TRBV7-2 to TRBJ2-7; D might be TRBD1 (6 bases). V lost 2 bases to trimming and J lost 4 bases, with 21 bases between them. Germline V gene sequence: CDR1 SGHTA, CDR2 FQGNSA. CDR3 length equals 17 residues. The CDR3 DNA is TGTGCCAGCAGCTTAATTCATGCGGCAGGGGCGTCTTACGAGCAGTACTTC. Protein product: CASSLIHAAGASYEQYF.

This chain connects TRBV6-1 to TRBJ2-7, with 9 nucleotides matching TRBD1. Germline CDR1 MNHNS, CDR2 SASEGT. The CDR3 covers 16 residues. Trimming at V came to 4 bases and at J to 0 bases, leaving 7 bases not matched to a gene. CDR3 nucleotides: TGTGCCAGCAGTGTCTTACCGGGACAGGGCTCCTACGAGCAGTACTTC. This translates into CASSVLPGQGSYEQYF.

The chain uses TRBV6-5 and TRBJ2-7; 8 nucleotides line up with TRBD2. This CDR3 region has 13 residues. CDR1 and CDR2 (germline): MNHEY, SVGAGI. V was pared by 5 bases and J by 5 bases, with 5 bases of the junction left unmatched. The CDR3 sequence is CASSHGRANEQYF. In DNA form, the CDR3 reads TGTGCCAGCAGTCACGGGAGGGCAAACGAGCAGTACTTC.